This TCR beta chain was recovered during a study of blood T cell repertoires in COVID-19. CDR3 length equals 13 residues. Germline V gene sequence: CDR1 WSHSY, CDR2 SAAADI. V gave up 6 bases and J gave up 4 bases, with 10 bases separating them. This clone was detected once. In the source study's methods: Amplification of reference gene primers provided the estimated nucleated cell counts. Libraries were prepared by immunoSEQ multiplex PCR; TCRdb keeps only in-frame clonotypes and omits some of them. V, J and clone size reflect that table, while D and trimming were determined from the DNA. The top ten hold approximately 10% of the sample, which has 200,000 to 250,000 clones, approximately 88% seen once.

The source material was PBMCs or T cells enriched from blood (not recorded which). The chain uses TRBV10-2 and TRBJ2-1, with D maybe TRBD2 (6 bases). The TCR originated in a man aged 18 to 30 with acute COVID-19. CDR3 bases: TGCGCCAGCAGCCTGGGGGGATACAATGAGCAGTTCTTC. Translation: CASSLGGYNEQFF.